The 9 T cell receptor beta chains given below trace back to one sample, sequenced in a study of tumor-infiltrating lymphocytes in primary liver carcinoma. Unsorted whole blood supplied the blood RNA, and germline DNA was isolated too. With a constant-region primer, TCR beta cDNA was made from about 0.5 ug of total RNA. Slightly modified ARM-PCR, run as three nested multiplex PCR rounds, produced the TCR beta libraries. Amplification in the first two PCR rounds was performed using TRBV1-TRBV30 forward primers and a C-beta reverse primer for roughly 9 cycles each. TCRdb re-analysed the multiplex PCR reads in MiXCR, keeping a single row per CDR3 protein. The repertoire includes about 320,000 distinct CDR3 sequences, roughly 60% of them detected once, and roughly 9% sits in the top ten. What was sequenced was peripheral blood. Receptor source: a man aged 35 to 55 with primary liver carcinoma and hepatitis B virus infection.

This clonotype is a singleton in its sample. J is TRBJ2-1 and V is TRBV14, with TRBD2 matching 13 bases. CDR1 is SGHDN and CDR2 is FVKESK in the germline V gene. V shed 4 bases and J 3 bases; nucleotides not matched to a gene: 9. The CDR3 is 18 residues long. The CDR3: CASSLDPGLAGFYNEQFF. In DNA, the CDR3 is TGTGCCAGCAGCCTAGATCCGGGACTAGCGGGATTCTACAATGAGCAGTTCTTC.

The chain employs TRBV11-2 and TRBJ1-2; a weak D match, TRBD1 (6 bases). The CDR3 extends over 13 amino acids. CDR1 and CDR2 from the germline V gene are SGHAT and FQNNGV. Trimming pared 6 bases from V and 6 bases from J, leaving 14 bases between. The CDR3: CASSVDRFNGYTF. In nucleotides, the CDR3 is TGTGCCAGCAGTGTAGACAGGTTTAATGGCTACACCTTC.

Comment on this clonotype: A read error may explain this, as a much larger clone is one base away. V usage is TRBV6-2 or TRBV6-3 and J usage is TRBJ2-6; D remains unclear. The V end was cut by 8 bases, the J end by 4 bases, with 6 bases between. Germline V gene data show CDR1 as MNHEY and CDR2 as SVGEGT. The CDR3 length is 12 residues. CDR3 bases: TGTGCCAGCTGCCTGGGGGCCAACGTCCTGACTTTC. Its translation is CASCLGANVLTF.

As regards this clonotype: Relative to the germline gene, one junction end is altered; a read error may explain this. This rearrangement joins TRBV6-5 to TRBJ1-1; 9 bases are a match to TRBD1. The CDR3 consists of 14 residues. Per germline, CDR1 MNHEY and CDR2 SVGAGI. CDR3 in amino acids: CASSSAIRDREAFF. CDR3 bases: TGTGCCAGTAGTTCGGCTATCCGGGACAGGGAGGCTTTCTTT.

A word on this clonotype: This may stem from a read error, because a much larger clone lies one nucleotide away. V is TRBV6-5 and J is TRBJ1-2; the match to TRBD1 covers 9 bases. Germline V gene data show CDR1 as MNHEY and CDR2 as SVGAGI. This CDR3 is 14 amino acids long. V was clipped by 2 bases and J by 6 bases; unmatched bases: 4. The CDR3 sequence is CASSYGQGSDGYTF. The CDR3 DNA reads as TGTGCCAGCAGTTACGGACAGGGGAGTGATGGCTACACCTTC.

With respect to this clonotype: One junction end disagrees with the germline gene, perhaps due to a read error. This chain uses TRBV10-3 with TRBJ2-2; TRBD2 matches at 7 bases. This CDR3 comprises 12 residues. Germline loops: CDR1 ENHRY, CDR2 SYGVKD. CDR3 protein: CATGGAEGELFF. DNA of the CDR3: TGCGCCACGGGAGGAGCCGAGGGGGAGCTGTTTTTT.

On this clonotype itself: One end of the junction fails to match germline, which may point to a read error. The V gene is TRBV6-1, the J gene TRBJ2-5; D gene ambiguous. The germline CDR1 and CDR2 sequences are MNHNS and SASEGT. This CDR3 contains 12 residues. This chain's CDR3 is CVSSFSRETQYF. In DNA form, the CDR3 reads TGTGTCAGCAGCTTCTCCCGAGAGACCCAGTACTTT.

V is TRBV5-6 and J is TRBJ2-3; D might be TRBD2 (6 bases). Germline V CDR1 and CDR2: SGHDT, YYEEEE. CDR3 length equals 14 residues. Trimming left V 0 bases short and J 8 bases short, with 13 bases between. The CDR3 spells CASSLAGSGVTQYF. The DNA of the CDR3 is TGTGCCAGCAGCTTGGCCGGGAGTGGAGTTACGCAGTATTTT.

As regards this clonotype: The junction departs from the called germline gene at one end, perhaps through a read error. This chain links TRBV6-1 with TRBJ2-7; 7 nucleotides agree with TRBD2. Looked up from germline, CDR1 is MNHNS and CDR2 is SASEGT. The CDR3 is made up of 13 amino acids. The CDR3 here is CASSGLVVYGQYF. CDR3 DNA: TGTGCCAGCAGCGGACTAGTGGTCTACGGGCAGTACTTC.